This T cell receptor (beta chain) was sequenced in a study of blood T cell dynamics during melanoma immunotherapy. Study-wide findings and caveats: PBMC repertoires of eventual disease-control patients split at W3 into clonality or diversity gains.

Of note for this clone: Its target is unknown.

A fixed DNA input of about 0.35 ug was used per bulk PBMC sample. Profiled with immunoSEQ multiplex PCR; TCRdb holds only in-frame clones, not every one. The repertoire consists of approximately 10,000 clones, with approximately 91% occurring once and the leading ten covering about 4.1%. The CDR3 has 16 amino acids. CDR1 is SGHDN, CDR2 FVKESK, per germline. The junction had 5 bases not matched to a gene; V was cut back by 0 bases and J by 4 bases. Stated time point: week 3, after first cycle of checkpoint inhibitor. Disease control meant complete response, partial response or stable disease at 12 weeks.

Material: blood, obtained from a patient treated with checkpoint blockade. The rearrangement joins TRBV14 to TRBJ2-3; 9 nucleotides agree with TRBD1. The source is a human donor with melanoma. CDR3 loop: CASSQEVGTGPDTQYF. CDR3 DNA: TGTGCCAGCAGCCAAGAGGTCGGGACAGGGCCAGATACGCAGTATTTT.